The present T cell receptor (beta chain) was sequenced within a study of cytomegalovirus exposure and HLA in healthy donors. Both 60 Vbeta primers and 13 Jbeta primers went into the PCR. Here immunoSEQ multiplex PCR was the method, and the copy in TCRdb shows in-frame clones only, minus some. Its table lists approximately 110,000 clones. Trimming left V 3 bases short and J 8 bases short, with 9 bases between. This CDR3 region has 12 residues. Per the germline V gene, CDR1 is ENHRY and CDR2 is SYGVKD. This chain links TRBV10-3 with TRBJ2-3; D is unclear. The TCR sequence derives from a man between 18 and 29 years old in good health and CMV-seronegative. Material for sequencing was PBMCs. The CDR3: CAISEPGRTQYF. The DNA of the CDR3 is TGTGCCATCAGTGAACCCGGTCGTACGCAGTATTTT.